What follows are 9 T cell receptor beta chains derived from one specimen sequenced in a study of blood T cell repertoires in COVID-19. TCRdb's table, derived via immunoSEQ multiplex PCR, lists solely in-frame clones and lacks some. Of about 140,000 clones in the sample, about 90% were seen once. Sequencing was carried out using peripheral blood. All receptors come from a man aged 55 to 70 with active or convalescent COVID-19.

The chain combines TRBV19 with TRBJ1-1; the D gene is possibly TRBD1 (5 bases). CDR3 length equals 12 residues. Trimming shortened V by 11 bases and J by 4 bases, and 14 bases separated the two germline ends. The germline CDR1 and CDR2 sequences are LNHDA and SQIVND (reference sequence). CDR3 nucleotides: TGTGCCTCTGGTCTGGGGGGCACTGAAGCTTTCTTT. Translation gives CASGLGGTEAFF.

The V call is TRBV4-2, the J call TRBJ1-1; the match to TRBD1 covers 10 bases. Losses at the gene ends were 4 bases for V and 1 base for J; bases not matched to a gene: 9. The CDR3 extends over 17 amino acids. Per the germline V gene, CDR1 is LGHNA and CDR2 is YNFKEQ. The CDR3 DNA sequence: TGTGCCAGCAGCCGCCTTTGGACAGGGGGACCGAACACTGAAGCTTTCTTT. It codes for CASSRLWTGGPNTEAFF.

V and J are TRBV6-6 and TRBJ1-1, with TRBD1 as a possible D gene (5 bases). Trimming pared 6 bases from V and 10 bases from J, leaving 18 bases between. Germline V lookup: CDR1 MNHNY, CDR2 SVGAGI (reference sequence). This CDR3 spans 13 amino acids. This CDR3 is CASRLGGEERAFF. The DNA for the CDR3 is TGTGCCAGCAGACTCGGGGGGGAAGAGAGAGCTTTCTTT.

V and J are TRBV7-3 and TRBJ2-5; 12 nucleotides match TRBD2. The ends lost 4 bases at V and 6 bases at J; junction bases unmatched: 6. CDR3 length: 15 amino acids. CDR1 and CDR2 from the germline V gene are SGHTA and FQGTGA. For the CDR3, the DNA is TGTGCCAGCAGCTCCACGACTAGCGGGAGTCAGACCCAGTACTTC. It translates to CASSSTTSGSQTQYF.

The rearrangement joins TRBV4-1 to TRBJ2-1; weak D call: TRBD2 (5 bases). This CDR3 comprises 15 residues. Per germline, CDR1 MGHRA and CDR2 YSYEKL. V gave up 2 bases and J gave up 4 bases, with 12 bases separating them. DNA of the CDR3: TGCGCCAGCAGCCAACCCTTTGGACTTTACAATGAGCAGTTCTTC. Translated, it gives CASSQPFGLYNEQFF.

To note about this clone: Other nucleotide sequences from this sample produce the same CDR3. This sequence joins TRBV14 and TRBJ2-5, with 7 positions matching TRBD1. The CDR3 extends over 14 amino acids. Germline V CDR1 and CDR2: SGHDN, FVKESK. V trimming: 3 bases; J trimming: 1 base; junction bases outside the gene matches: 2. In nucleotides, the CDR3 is TGTGCCAGCAGCCAGAACAGGGGCCAAGAGACCCAGTACTTC. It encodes CASSQNRGQETQYF.

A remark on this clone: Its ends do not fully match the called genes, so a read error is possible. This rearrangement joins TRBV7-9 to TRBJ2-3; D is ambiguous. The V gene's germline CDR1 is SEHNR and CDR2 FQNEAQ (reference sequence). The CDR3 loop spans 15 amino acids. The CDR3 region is CASSVALNPPDTQYF. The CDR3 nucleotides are TGTGCCAGCAGCGTAGCCCTTAATCCTCCAGATACGCAGTATTTT.

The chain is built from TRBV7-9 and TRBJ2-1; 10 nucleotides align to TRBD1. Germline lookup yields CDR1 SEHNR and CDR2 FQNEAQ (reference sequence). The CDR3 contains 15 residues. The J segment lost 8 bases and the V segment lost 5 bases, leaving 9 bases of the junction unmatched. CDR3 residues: CASSRTTGGGYEQFF. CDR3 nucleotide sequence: TGTGCCAGCAGCAGAACGACAGGGGGCGGATATGAGCAGTTCTTC.

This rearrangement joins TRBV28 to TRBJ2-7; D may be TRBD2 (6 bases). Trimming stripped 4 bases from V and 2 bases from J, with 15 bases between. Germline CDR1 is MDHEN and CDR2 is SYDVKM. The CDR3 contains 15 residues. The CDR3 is CASSSRGGATYEQYF. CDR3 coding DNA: TGTGCCAGCAGTTCCCGAGGCGGGGCCACCTACGAGCAGTACTTC.